Listed here are 14 T cell receptor beta chains from one sample, sequenced in a study of Ad26.COV2.S vaccination and SARS-CoV-2 variants. As for treatment: some 19 received Ad26.COV2.S at low or high dose, single or two shots; several received placebo; per-sample allocation not given. At day 63 after the first vaccine or placebo injection, samples were drawn. Profiled with immunoSEQ multiplex PCR; TCRdb holds only in-frame clones, not every one. The sample has 440,000 or so clones, roughly nine tenths seen once. Sequenced here: peripheral blood, sampled in a trial of Ad26.COV2.S vaccine versus placebo. The receptor set was obtained from a person aged 18-65 years who received the Ad26.COV2.S COVID-19 vaccine or a placebo.

The genes are TRBV6-5 and TRBJ2-5, with TRBD2 matching 7 bases. Germline-derived CDR1 and CDR2 are MNHEY and SVGAGI. V gave up 7 bases and J gave up 2 bases; unmatched junction bases: 7. CDR3 length equals 14 residues. CDR3 sequence reads: CASMIWRGQETQYF. The CDR3, as DNA: TGTGCCAGCATGATTTGGCGGGGGCAAGAGACCCAGTACTTC.

This chain connects TRBV6-5 to TRBJ2-3; 8 nucleotides agree with TRBD2. This CDR3 contains 14 residues. After removal of 2 bases from V and 6 bases from J, the junction contained 4 bases not matched to a gene. Germline lookup yields CDR1 MNHEY and CDR2 SVGAGI. The CDR3 loop is CASSYGGGSDTQYF. CDR3 bases: TGTGCCAGCAGTTACGGCGGGGGGTCGGATACGCAGTATTTT.

The gene calls are TRBV29-1 and TRBJ1-1; the D is unclear. The CDR3 runs to 13 residues. V was cut by 4 bases and J by 1 base, with 10 bases left in between. Germline values: CDR1 SQVTM, CDR2 ANQGSEA. The CDR3 DNA reads as TGCAGCGTTGCGTGGCAGAAGAACACTGAAGCTTTCTTT. Translating it yields CSVAWQKNTEAFF. The variable domain in full, completed from reference TRBV29-1 and TRBJ1-1, reads SAVISQKPSRDICQRGTSLTIQCQVDSQVTMMFWYRQQPGQSLTLIATANQGSEATYESGFVIDKFPISRPNLTFSTLTVSNMSPEDSSIYLCSVAWQKNTEAFFGQGTRLTVV.

The chain couples TRBV5-5 to TRBJ2-5, with 7 bases that match TRBD2. Unmatched junction bases numbered 7, after V lost 4 bases and J lost 4 bases. Germline CDR1 and CDR2: SGHKS and YYEKEE (reference sequence). The CDR3 runs 14 residues. Here the CDR3 reads CASSGWGGRETQYF. In nucleotides, the CDR3 is TGTGCCAGCAGCGGATGGGGGGGAAGAGAGACCCAGTACTTC.

The rearrangement links TRBV4-3 to TRBJ1-2; 7 positions match TRBD1. This CDR3 region has 18 residues. Trimming at V came to 0 bases and at J to 5 bases, leaving 15 bases not matched to a gene. Germline V gene sequence: CDR1 LGHNA, CDR2 YSLEER. The CDR3 bases are TGCGCCAGCAGCCAAGACCCTAAGCCCCGACAGGGCAGATATGGCTACACCTTC. Its translation is CASSQDPKPRQGRYGYTF.

The chain couples TRBV3-1 (or the pseudogene TRBV3-2) to TRBJ1-1; D gene uncertain. CDR1 and CDR2 (germline): LGHDT, YNNKEL (reference sequence). Trimming removed 4 bases from V and 11 bases from J, with 20 bases in between. The CDR3 extends over 14 amino acids. Here the CDR3 reads CASSLQTTPTAAFF. In DNA, the CDR3 is TGTGCCAGCAGCCTCCAGACGACCCCCACCGCCGCTTTCTTT.

V and J are TRBV4-2 and TRBJ1-3; D not certain. Looked up from germline, CDR1 is LGHNA and CDR2 is YNFKEQ. V lost 1 base and J 8 bases, leaving 6 bases between the germline ends. This CDR3 spans 12 amino acids. CDR3 region: CASSQVQDTIYF. The CDR3 bases are TGTGCCAGCAGCCAAGTCCAAGACACCATATATTTT.

The chain is built from TRBV15 and TRBJ1-1; D not resolved. Germline CDR1 and CDR2: LNHNV and YYDKDF (reference sequence). V lost 0 bases to trimming and J lost 7 bases, with 15 bases between them. The CDR3 is 15 residues long. The CDR3 nucleotides are TGTGCCACCAGCAGAGATCGGGGAGGAGGGAGTGAAGCTTTCTTT. This codes for CATSRDRGGGSEAFF.

V and J are TRBV7-8 and TRBJ2-7; TRBD1 aligns across 9 bases. V shed 5 bases, J shed 6 bases, and the junction held 8 bases outside the gene matches. Germline V gene sequence: CDR1 SGHVS, CDR2 FQNEAQ. This CDR3 spans 14 amino acids. The CDR3 reads CASSTRDREIEQYF. CDR3 bases: TGTGCCAGCAGCACGCGGGACAGGGAAATCGAGCAGTACTTC.

The chain links TRBV19 to TRBJ1-2, with unresolved D. The CDR3 consists of 15 residues. The germline V gene encodes CDR1 LNHDA and CDR2 SQIVND (reference sequence). Trimming shortened V by 4 bases and J by 4 bases, and 16 bases separated the two germline ends. The DNA of the CDR3 is TGTGCCAGTAGTACTATATTGTTGGCTTCCTATGGCTACACCTTC. Its translation is CASSTILLASYGYTF.

The chain is built from TRBV5-1 and TRBJ2-2; 11 bases are shared with TRBD1. J was trimmed by 5 bases and V by 4 bases; bases with no gene match: 7. In germline, CDR1 is SGHRS, CDR2 YFSETQ. This CDR3 has 16 residues. The CDR3 region has the DNA TGCGCCAGCAGCCCGGGGACAGGGGGAAGGACCGGGGAGCTGTTTTTT. Amino acid sequence: CASSPGTGGRTGELFF.

This chain uses TRBV7-2 with TRBJ1-2, with 10 bases matching TRBD1. This CDR3 is built from 15 residues. Germline V gives CDR1 SGHTA, CDR2 FQGNSA. V shed 5 bases and J 7 bases; nucleotides not matched to a gene: 10. The CDR3 protein is CASSLVTGGFIGYTF. CDR3 sequence (DNA): TGTGCCAGCAGCCTCGTGACAGGGGGCTTTATTGGCTACACCTTC.

This clone was detected once. This chain links TRBV4-1 with TRBJ1-4, with 7 positions matching TRBD1. From germline, CDR1 is MGHRA and CDR2 YSYEKL. The CDR3 sequence is 14 residues long. The V segment lost 5 bases and the J segment 5 bases; nucleotides outside the gene matches: 5. For the CDR3, the DNA is TGCGCCAGCAGCATGGGACAGTTGAATGAAAAACTGTTTTTT. Amino acids: CASSMGQLNEKLFF.

This clone was seen just once. The chain joins TRBV12-3 or TRBV12-4 to TRBJ1-2, with D hard to call. V was cut by 6 bases and J by 8 bases, with 10 bases left in between. This CDR3 is 11 amino acids long. The CDR3: CASSGSGGYTF. In DNA form, the CDR3 reads TGTGCCAGCAGCGGATCTGGGGGCTACACCTTC.